Here is one T cell receptor (beta chain) with its context. The sample comes from a study of blood T cell repertoires in COVID-19. Whole-study context: T cells, B-cell-depleted T cells, or PBMCs supplied cDNA or gDNA.

The length of the CDR3 is 14 residues. V lost 0 bases to trimming and J lost 8 bases, with 13 bases between them. Germline CDR1 MNHEY, CDR2 SVGEGT. As processed by the authors: Nucleated cell number was recorded as an estimate derived from reference gene primer amplification. The repertoire was sequenced with immunoSEQ multiplex PCR; TCRdb's copy has only in-frame clones and lacks some. V, J and clone size derive from that table, while D and trimming were established from the DNA sequence. In the table there are about 260,000 clones, about nine tenths of which are singletons. This clonotype originated in a man aged 40-49 years who had recovered from COVID-19. The sequencing input was peripheral blood. This chain joins TRBV6-2 or TRBV6-3 and TRBJ1-1; tentatively, D is TRBD1 (6 bases). DNA of the CDR3: TGTGCCAGCAGTTACTCGACAGGATCCGCAGAAGCTTTCTTT. The encoded protein is CASSYSTGSAEAFF.